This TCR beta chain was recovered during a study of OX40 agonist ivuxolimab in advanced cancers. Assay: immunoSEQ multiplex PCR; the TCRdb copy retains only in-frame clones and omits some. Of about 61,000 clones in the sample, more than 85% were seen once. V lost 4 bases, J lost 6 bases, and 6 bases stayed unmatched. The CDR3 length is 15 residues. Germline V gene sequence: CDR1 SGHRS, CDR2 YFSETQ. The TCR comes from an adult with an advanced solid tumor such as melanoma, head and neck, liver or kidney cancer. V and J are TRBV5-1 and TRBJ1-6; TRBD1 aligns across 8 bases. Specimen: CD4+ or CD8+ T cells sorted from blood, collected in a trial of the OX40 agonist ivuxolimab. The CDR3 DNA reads TGCGCCAGCAGCCTGGGGACAGGTTCTAATTCACCCCTCCACTTT. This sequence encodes CASSLGTGSNSPLHF.